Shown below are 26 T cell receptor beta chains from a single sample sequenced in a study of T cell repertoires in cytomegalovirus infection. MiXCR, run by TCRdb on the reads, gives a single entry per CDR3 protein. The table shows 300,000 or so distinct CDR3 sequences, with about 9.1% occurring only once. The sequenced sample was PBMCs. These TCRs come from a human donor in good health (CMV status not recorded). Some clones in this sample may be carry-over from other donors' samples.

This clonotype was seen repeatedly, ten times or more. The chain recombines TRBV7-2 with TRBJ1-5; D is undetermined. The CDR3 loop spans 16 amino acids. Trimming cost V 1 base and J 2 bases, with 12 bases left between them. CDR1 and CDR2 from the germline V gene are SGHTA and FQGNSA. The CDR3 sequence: CASSLVAGGGNQPQHF. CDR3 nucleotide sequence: TGTGCCAGCAGCTTAGTGGCAGGCGGCGGCAATCAGCCCCAGCATTTT.

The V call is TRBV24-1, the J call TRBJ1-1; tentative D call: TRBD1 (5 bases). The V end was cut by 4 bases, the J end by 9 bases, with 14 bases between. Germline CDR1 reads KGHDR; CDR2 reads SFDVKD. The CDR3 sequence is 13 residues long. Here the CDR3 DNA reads TGTGCCACCAGTGAGGCTCAGGGTTTCAAAGCTTTCTTT. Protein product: CATSEAQGFKAFF.

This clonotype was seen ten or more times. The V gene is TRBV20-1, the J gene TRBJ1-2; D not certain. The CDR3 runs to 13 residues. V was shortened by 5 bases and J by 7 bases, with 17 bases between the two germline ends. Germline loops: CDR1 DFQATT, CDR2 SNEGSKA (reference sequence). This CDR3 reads CSAPRPGGSGYTF. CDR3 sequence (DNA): TGCAGTGCTCCCCGCCCGGGAGGGAGTGGCTACACCTTC.

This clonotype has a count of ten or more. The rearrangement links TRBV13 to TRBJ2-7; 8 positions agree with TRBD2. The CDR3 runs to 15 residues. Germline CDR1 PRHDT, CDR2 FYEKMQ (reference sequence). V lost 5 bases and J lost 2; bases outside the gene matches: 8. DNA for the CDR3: TGTGCCAGCAGCCGGAGCGGGGGTCCGACCTACGAGCAGTACTTC. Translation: CASSRSGGPTYEQYF.

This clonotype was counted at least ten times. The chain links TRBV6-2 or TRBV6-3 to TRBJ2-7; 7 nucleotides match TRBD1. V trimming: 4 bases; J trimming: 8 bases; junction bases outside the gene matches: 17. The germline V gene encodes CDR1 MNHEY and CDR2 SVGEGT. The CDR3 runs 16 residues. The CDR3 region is CASSLTGQASGGKQYV. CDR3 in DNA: TGTGCCAGCAGTTTAACCGGACAGGCCTCTGGAGGAAAGCAGTACGTC.

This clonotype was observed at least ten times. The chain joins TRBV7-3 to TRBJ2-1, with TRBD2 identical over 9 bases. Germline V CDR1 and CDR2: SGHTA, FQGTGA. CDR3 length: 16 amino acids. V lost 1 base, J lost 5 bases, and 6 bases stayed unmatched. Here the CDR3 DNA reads TGTGCCAGCAGCTTAATATCGACTAGCGGCCACAATGAGCAGTTCTTC. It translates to CASSLISTSGHNEQFF.

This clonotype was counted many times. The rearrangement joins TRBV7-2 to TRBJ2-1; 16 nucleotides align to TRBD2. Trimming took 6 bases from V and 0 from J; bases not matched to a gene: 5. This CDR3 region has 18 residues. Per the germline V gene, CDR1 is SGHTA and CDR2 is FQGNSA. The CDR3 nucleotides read TGTGCCAGCAGGCCGGGACTAGCGGGGGGGATCTCCTACAATGAGCAGTTCTTC. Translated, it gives CASRPGLAGGISYNEQFF.

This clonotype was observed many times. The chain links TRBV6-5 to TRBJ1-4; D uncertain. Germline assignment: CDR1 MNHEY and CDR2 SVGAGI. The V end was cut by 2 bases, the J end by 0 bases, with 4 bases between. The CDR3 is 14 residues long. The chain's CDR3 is CASSYDATNEKLFF. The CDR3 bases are TGTGCCAGCAGTTACGACGCAACTAATGAAAAACTGTTTTTT.

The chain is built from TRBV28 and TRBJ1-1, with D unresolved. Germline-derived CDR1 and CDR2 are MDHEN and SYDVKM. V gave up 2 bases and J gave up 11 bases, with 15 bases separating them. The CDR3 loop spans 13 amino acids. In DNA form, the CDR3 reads TGTGCCAGCAGTTTAAAACAGCTCCAGCAGGCTTTCTTT. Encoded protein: CASSLKQLQQAFF.

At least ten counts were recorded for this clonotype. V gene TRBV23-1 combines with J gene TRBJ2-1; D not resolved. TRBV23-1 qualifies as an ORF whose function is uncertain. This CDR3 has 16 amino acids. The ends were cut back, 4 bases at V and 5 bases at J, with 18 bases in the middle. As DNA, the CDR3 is TGCGCCAGCAGTCTTGCCTCTTTATTTACCAACAATGAGCAGTTCTTC. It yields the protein CASSLASLFTNNEQFF.

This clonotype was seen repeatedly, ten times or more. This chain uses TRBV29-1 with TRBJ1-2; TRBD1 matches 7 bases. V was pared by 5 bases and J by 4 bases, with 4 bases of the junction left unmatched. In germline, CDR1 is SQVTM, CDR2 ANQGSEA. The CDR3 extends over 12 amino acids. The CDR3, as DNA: TGCAGCGTTACAGGGGATAGCTATGGCTACACCTTC. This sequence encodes CSVTGDSYGYTF.

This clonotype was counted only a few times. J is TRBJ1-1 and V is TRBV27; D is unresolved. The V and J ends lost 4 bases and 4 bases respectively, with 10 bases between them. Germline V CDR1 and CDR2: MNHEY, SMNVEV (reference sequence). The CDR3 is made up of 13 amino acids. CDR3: CASSSTSVTEAFF. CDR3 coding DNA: TGTGCCAGCAGTTCGACCAGCGTCACTGAAGCTTTCTTT.

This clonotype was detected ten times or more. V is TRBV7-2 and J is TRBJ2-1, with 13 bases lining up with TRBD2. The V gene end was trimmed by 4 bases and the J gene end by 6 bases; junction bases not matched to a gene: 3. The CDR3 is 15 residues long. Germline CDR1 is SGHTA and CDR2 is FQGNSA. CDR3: CASSWTSGGVNEQFF. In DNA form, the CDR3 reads TGTGCCAGCAGCTGGACTAGCGGGGGTGTCAATGAGCAGTTCTTC.

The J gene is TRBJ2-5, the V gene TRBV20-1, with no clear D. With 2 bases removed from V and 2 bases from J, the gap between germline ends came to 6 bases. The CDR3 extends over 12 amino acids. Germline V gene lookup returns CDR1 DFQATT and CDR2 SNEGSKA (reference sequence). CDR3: CSARTTQETQYF. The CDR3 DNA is TGCAGTGCTAGAACTACACAAGAGACCCAGTACTTC.

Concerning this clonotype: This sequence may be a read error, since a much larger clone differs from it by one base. The CDR3 reads CSVLGGASNQPEHF. In DNA, the CDR3 is TGCAGCGTTTTAGGGGGGGCCAGCAATCAGCCCGAGCATTTT. The chain recombines TRBV29-1 with TRBJ1-5; a weak D match, TRBD1 (6 bases). The CDR3 runs 14 residues. Germline V CDR1 and CDR2: SQVTM, ANQGSEA.

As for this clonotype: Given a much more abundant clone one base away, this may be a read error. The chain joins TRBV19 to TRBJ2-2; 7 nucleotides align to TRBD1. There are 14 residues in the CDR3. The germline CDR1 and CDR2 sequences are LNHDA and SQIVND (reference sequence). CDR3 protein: CVTRGQLNTGELFF. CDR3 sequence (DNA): TGTGTCACCCGGGGACAGTTAAACACCGGGGAGCTGTTTTTT.

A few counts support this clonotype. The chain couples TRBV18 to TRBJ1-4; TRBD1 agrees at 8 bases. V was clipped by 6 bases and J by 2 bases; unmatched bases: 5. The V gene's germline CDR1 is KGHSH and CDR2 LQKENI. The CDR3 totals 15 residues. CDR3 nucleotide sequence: TGTGCCAGCTCTCCGGACAGGGTTACTAATGAAAAACTGTTTTTT. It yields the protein CASSPDRVTNEKLFF.

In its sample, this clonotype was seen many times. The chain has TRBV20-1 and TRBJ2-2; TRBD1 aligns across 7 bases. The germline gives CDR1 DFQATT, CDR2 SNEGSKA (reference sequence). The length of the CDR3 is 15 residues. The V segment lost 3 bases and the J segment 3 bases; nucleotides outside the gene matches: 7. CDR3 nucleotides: TGCAGTGCTAGGACAGGGATGGGTTACACCGGGGAGCTGTTTTTT. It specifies CSARTGMGYTGELFF.

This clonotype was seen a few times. Written as DNA, the CDR3 is TGTGCCAGCAGTTATGGTCGCCAGGGGCTACTTAATTCACCCCTCCACTTT. Translating gives CASSYGRQGLLNSPLHF. The V call is TRBV28, the J call TRBJ1-6, with D perhaps matching TRBD1 (6 bases). Trimming shortened V by 4 bases and J by 6 bases, and 19 bases separated the two germline ends. Germline lookup yields CDR1 MDHEN and CDR2 SYDVKM. The CDR3 extends over 17 amino acids.

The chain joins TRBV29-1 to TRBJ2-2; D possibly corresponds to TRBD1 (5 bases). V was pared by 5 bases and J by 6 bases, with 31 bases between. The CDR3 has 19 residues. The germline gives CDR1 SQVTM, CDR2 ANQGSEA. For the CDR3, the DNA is TGCAGCGTTCTTGGGGAATTTATCAAGACAGATGTTTACGCCGGGGAGCTGTTTTTT. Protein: CSVLGEFIKTDVYAGELFF.

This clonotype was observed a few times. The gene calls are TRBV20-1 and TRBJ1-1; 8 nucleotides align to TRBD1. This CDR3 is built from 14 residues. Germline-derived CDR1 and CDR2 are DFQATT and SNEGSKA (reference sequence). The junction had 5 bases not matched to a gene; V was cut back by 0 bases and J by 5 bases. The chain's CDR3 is CSARDQGAGTEAFF. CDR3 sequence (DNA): TGCAGTGCTAGAGATCAGGGGGCTGGGACTGAAGCTTTCTTT.

The CDR3 region has the DNA TGCAGTGCTAGAAATGAGGTTGAAGCTTTCTTT. This translates into CSARNEVEAFF. The chain employs TRBV20-1 and TRBJ1-1; D not certain. This CDR3 region has 11 residues. V lost 2 bases to trimming and J lost 7 bases, with 8 bases between them. CDR1 DFQATT and CDR2 SNEGSKA come from the germline V gene (reference sequence).

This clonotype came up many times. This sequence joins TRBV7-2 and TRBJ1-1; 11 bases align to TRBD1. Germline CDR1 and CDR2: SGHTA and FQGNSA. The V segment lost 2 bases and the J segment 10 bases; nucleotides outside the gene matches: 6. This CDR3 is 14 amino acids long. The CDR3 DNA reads TGTGCCAGCAGCTTACAGGGACAGGGGGTAGGAGCTTTCTTT. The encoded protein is CASSLQGQGVGAFF.

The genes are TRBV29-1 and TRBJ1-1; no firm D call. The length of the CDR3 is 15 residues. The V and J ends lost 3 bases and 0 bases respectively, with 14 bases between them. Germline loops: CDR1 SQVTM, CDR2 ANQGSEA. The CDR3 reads CSVDKRKGLNTEAFF. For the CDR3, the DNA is TGCAGCGTTGATAAAAGGAAAGGGCTGAACACTGAAGCTTTCTTT.

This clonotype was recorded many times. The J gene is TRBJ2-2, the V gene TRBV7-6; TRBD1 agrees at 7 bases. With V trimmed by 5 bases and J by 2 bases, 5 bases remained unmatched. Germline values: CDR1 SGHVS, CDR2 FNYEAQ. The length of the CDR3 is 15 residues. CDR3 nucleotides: TGTGCCAGCAGCCGGACAGGACCAAACACCGGGGAGCTGTTTTTT. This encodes CASSRTGPNTGELFF.

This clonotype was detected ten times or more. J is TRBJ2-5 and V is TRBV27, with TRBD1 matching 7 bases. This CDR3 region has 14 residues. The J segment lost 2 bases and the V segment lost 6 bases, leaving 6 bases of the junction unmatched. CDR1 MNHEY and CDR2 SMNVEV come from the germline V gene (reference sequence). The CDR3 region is CASRRQGRQETQYF. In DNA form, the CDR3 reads TGTGCCAGCAGACGACAGGGCCGGCAAGAGACCCAGTACTTC.